One sample yielded the 32 T cell receptor beta chains listed below, sequenced in a study of CD8+ T cells in alopecia areata. Isolated RNA was reverse transcribed into cDNA used as the sequencing template. Assay used: immunoSEQ multiplex PCR; TCRdb lists only in-frame clones, some missing. This sample yields around 270,000 clones, of which roughly 60% are seen a single time; about 1.8% belongs to the top ten. Indicated treatment: oral pan-JAK inhibitor, 5-10 mg twice daily. The sequencing used CD4+ T cells sorted from blood, collected at week 24, from a patient treated with tofacitinib. All receptors come from a human donor with alopecia areata.

V and J are TRBV30 and TRBJ1-2, with TRBD1 matching over 8 bases. CDR3 length equals 14 residues. V was pared by 0 bases and J by 4 bases, with 4 bases of the junction left unmatched. CDR1 is GTSNPN and CDR2 is SVGIG in the germline V gene (reference sequence). The CDR3 reads CAWSVPGGGYGYTF. In DNA form, the CDR3 reads TGTGCCTGGAGTGTACCAGGGGGCGGCTATGGCTACACCTTC.

This chain uses TRBV29-1 with TRBJ1-6, with a tentative D call TRBD1 (6 bases). Per germline, CDR1 SQVTM and CDR2 ANQGSEA. CDR3 length: 13 residues. Trimming pared 3 bases from V and 6 bases from J, leaving 9 bases between. The CDR3 DNA reads TGCAGCGTTGAGGGGGCGCCTAATTCACCCCTCCACTTT. Translation: CSVEGAPNSPLHF. The whole variable domain, remainder taken from reference TRBV29-1 and TRBJ1-6, is SAVISQKPSRDICQRGTSLTIQCQVDSQVTMMFWYRQQPGQSLTLIATANQGSEATYESGFVIDKFPISRPNLTFSTLTVSNMSPEDSSIYLCSVEGAPNSPLHFGNGTRLTVT.

V and J are TRBV6-4 and TRBJ1-6; D unresolved. Germline V CDR1 and CDR2: MRHNA, SNTAGT. Trimming took 3 bases from V and 7 from J, leaving 7 bases between them. The CDR3 consists of 13 residues. The CDR3 DNA reads as TGTGCCAGCAGTGAGGACCGGAATTCACCCCTCCACTTT. It codes for CASSEDRNSPLHF.

A few counts support this clone. The J gene is TRBJ1-2, the V gene TRBV14; D call uncertain. V lost 1 base, J lost 4 bases, and 10 bases lay in between. The germline gives CDR1 SGHDN, CDR2 FVKESK. The CDR3 totals 14 residues. CDR3 DNA: TGTGCCAGCAGCCAAGGTCCCTCGGGCTATGGCTACACCTTC. Translating gives CASSQGPSGYGYTF.

The chain recombines TRBV4-3 with TRBJ2-3; TRBD1 agrees at 7 bases. This CDR3 region has 14 residues. Germline V gene sequence: CDR1 LGHNA, CDR2 YSLEER. The V segment lost 4 bases and the J segment 2 bases; nucleotides outside the gene matches: 3. The CDR3 DNA follows: TGCGCCAGCAGCCCCGGGACAGTCACAGATACGCAGTATTTT. Protein sequence: CASSPGTVTDTQYF.

V usage is TRBV9 and J usage is TRBJ1-2, with 7 bases matching TRBD1. This CDR3 comprises 13 residues. CDR1 is SGDLS and CDR2 is YYNGEE in the germline V gene. V shed 4 bases and J 13 bases; nucleotides not matched to a gene: 13. The CDR3 reads CASSSQSGTAPTF. The CDR3 DNA is TGTGCCAGCAGCTCTCAAAGCGGGACAGCCCCCACCTTC. The full variable domain, rest sourced from reference TRBV9 and TRBJ1-2, is DSGVTQTPKHLITATGQRVTLRCSPRSGDLSVYWYQQSLDQGLQFLIQYYNGEERAKGNILERFSAQQFPDLHSELNLSSLELGDSALYFCASSSQSGTAPTFGSGTRLTVV.

The V and J genes are TRBV5-4 and TRBJ1-5, with D unresolved. V lost 1 base to trimming and J lost 5 bases, with 1 base between them. The germline gives CDR1 SGHNT, CDR2 YYREEE (reference sequence). The CDR3 has 11 residues. CDR3: CASSLHQPQHF. DNA for the CDR3: TGTGCCAGCAGCTTGCATCAGCCCCAGCATTTT.

This clone was seen a few times. This sequence joins TRBV7-9 and TRBJ2-3; D unclear. The CDR3 runs 12 residues. The germline V gene has CDR1 SEHNR and CDR2 FQNEAQ (reference sequence). V was cut by 5 bases and J by 6 bases, with 9 bases left in between. The DNA for the CDR3 is TGTGCCAGCAGCCCTGTTGGGGATACGCAGTATTTT. Translation: CASSPVGDTQYF.

The chain has TRBV2 and TRBJ1-2; D is uncertain. The V gene lost 1 base and the J gene lost 5 bases, with 11 bases spanning the gap. This CDR3 region has 14 residues. Germline V gene sequence: CDR1 SNHLY, CDR2 FYNNEI. The CDR3 coding sequence is TGTGCCAGCAGTGAAGAATTGTTGGGGTATGGCTACACCTTC. Protein: CASSEELLGYGYTF.

This chain uses TRBV4-2 with TRBJ2-6; D remains ambiguous. Trimming left V 1 base short and J 0 bases short, with 1 base between. Germline V gives CDR1 LGHNA, CDR2 YNFKEQ. The CDR3 loop spans 14 amino acids. In DNA form, the CDR3 reads TGTGCCAGCAGCCAAGCCTCTGGGGCCAACGTCCTGACTTTC. Translating it yields CASSQASGANVLTF.

The chain carries TRBV7-9 and TRBJ2-7; tentative D call: TRBD1 (6 bases). The CDR3 extends over 13 amino acids. The V end lost 4 bases, the J end lost 4 bases, and 11 bases lay between the germline ends. Germline V CDR1 and CDR2: SEHNR, FQNEAQ (reference sequence). The CDR3 here is CASSYAQGYEQYF. The CDR3 region has the DNA TGTGCCAGCAGCTACGCGCAGGGGTACGAGCAGTACTTC.

The table lists this clone with a few counts. The rearrangement joins TRBV29-1 to TRBJ2-3, with TRBD1 identical over 8 bases. The CDR3 contains 17 residues. Per the germline V gene, CDR1 is SQVTM and CDR2 is ANQGSEA. V shed 1 base, J shed 0 bases, and the junction held 9 bases outside the gene matches. CDR3 in amino acids: CSVEGIIRQGSTDTQYF. The CDR3 DNA sequence: TGCAGCGTTGAAGGGATAATTCGACAGGGGAGCACAGATACGCAGTATTTT.

This chain uses TRBV2 with TRBJ1-5; 7 bases align to TRBD1. The germline CDR1 and CDR2 sequences are SNHLY and FYNNEI. The J segment lost 5 bases and the V segment lost 5 bases, leaving 9 bases of the junction unmatched. There are 15 residues in the CDR3. The CDR3 region is CASSQEQGNDQPQHF. For the CDR3, the DNA is TGTGCCAGCAGTCAGGAACAGGGGAACGATCAGCCCCAGCATTTT. The entire variable domain, with the rest obtained from reference TRBV2 and TRBJ1-5, is as follows: EPEVTQTPSHQVTQMGQEVILRCVPISNHLYFYWYRQILGQKVEFLVSFYNNEISEKSEIFDDQFSVERPDGSNFTLKIRSTKLEDSAMYFCASSQEQGNDQPQHFGDGTRLSIL.

This chain uses TRBV1 with TRBJ1-2. TRBV1 is flagged as a pseudogene. The CDR3 is 14 amino acids. The CDR3 nucleotides are TGCACCAGCAGCCTCGAGACGGGGCGGGATGGCTACACCTTC. It specifies CTSSLETGRDGYTF.

In its sample, this clone was seen once. The chain recombines TRBV7-9 with TRBJ1-6; 9 nucleotides align to TRBD1. Germline trimming cut 5 bases from V and 9 bases from J; bases unmatched to any gene: 5. CDR3 size: 14 residues. Looked up from germline, CDR1 is SEHNR and CDR2 is FQNEAQ (reference sequence). The DNA for the CDR3 is TGTGCCAGCAGCCGGGACAGGGAAGGTTCACCCCTCCACTTT. Amino acid sequence: CASSRDREGSPLHF.

The V and J genes are TRBV4-1 and TRBJ2-1; 10 bases agree with TRBD1. V lost 4 bases, J lost 3 bases, and 3 bases stayed unmatched. The CDR3 loop spans 15 amino acids. CDR1 MGHRA and CDR2 YSYEKL come from the germline V gene. The CDR3 spells CASSPRTGGYNEQFF. CDR3 nucleotides: TGCGCCAGCAGCCCTCGGACAGGGGGCTACAATGAGCAGTTCTTC.

The chain has TRBV2 and TRBJ2-3; maybe TRBD2 (5 bases). Germline lookup yields CDR1 SNHLY and CDR2 FYNNEI. V was clipped by 6 bases and J by 6 bases, with 16 bases between them. CDR3 length equals 14 residues. The CDR3 spells CASSRTSRGDTQYF. In nucleotides, the CDR3 is TGTGCCAGCAGCAGGACGTCCAGAGGGGATACGCAGTATTTT.

The chain is built from TRBV7-6 and TRBJ2-5, with 8 bases lining up with TRBD2. V lost 2 bases and J lost 0; bases outside the gene matches: 2. The germline V gene encodes CDR1 SGHVS and CDR2 FNYEAQ. The CDR3 is 15 residues long. Here the CDR3 DNA reads TGTGCCAGCAGCTTAACGGGGGGGTACCAAGAGACCCAGTACTTC. It specifies CASSLTGGYQETQYF.

V usage is TRBV2 and J usage is TRBJ1-6, with 7 bases matching TRBD1. Per germline, CDR1 SNHLY and CDR2 FYNNEI. J lost 9 bases, V lost 7 bases, and 12 bases had no gene match. The length of the CDR3 is 15 residues. The CDR3 sequence is CASMGERGRTSPLHF. The CDR3 DNA reads TGTGCCAGCATGGGAGAAAGGGGGCGGACTTCACCCCTCCACTTT.

J is TRBJ2-7 and V is TRBV10-3, with TRBD1 matching 10 bases. V was clipped by 6 bases and J by 5 bases; unmatched bases: 13. This CDR3 region has 16 residues. Germline CDR1 reads ENHRY; CDR2 reads SYGVKD. CDR3 region: CAISPPWGQGINEQYF. The CDR3 region has the DNA TGTGCCATCAGCCCCCCGTGGGGACAGGGGATCAACGAGCAGTACTTC.

The gene calls are TRBV30 and TRBJ2-3, with D hard to call. The germline gives CDR1 GTSNPN, CDR2 SVGIG (reference sequence). Trimming shortened V by 3 bases and J by 1 base, and 8 bases separated the two germline ends. The CDR3 runs 13 residues. The CDR3 DNA reads TGTGCCTGGAGCGGCGGTCGCACAGATACGCAGTATTTT. Its protein product is CAWSGGRTDTQYF.

This chain connects TRBV27 to TRBJ1-5; no reliable D call. The CDR3 runs 15 residues. CDR1 and CDR2 (germline): MNHEY, SMNVEV (reference sequence). The germline V and J ends were trimmed by 10 bases and 7 bases, with 23 bases remaining between them. CDR3 nucleotides: TGTGCCACGCAGAGCGTACGCGGGGTAGGGCAGCCCCAGCATTTT. Its translation is CATQSVRGVGQPQHF.

This clone was found once. The chain carries TRBV9 and TRBJ2-5, with 14 bases identical to TRBD2. The CDR3 is 16 amino acids. Germline V gene lookup returns CDR1 SGDLS and CDR2 YYNGEE. Trimming took 3 bases from V and 1 from J; bases not matched to a gene: 2. This CDR3 is CASSGGTSGGQETQYF. Written as DNA, the CDR3 is TGTGCCAGCAGCGGAGGGACTAGCGGGGGCCAAGAGACCCAGTACTTC.

V and J are TRBV29-1 and TRBJ1-4; D perhaps matches TRBD1 (5 bases). CDR1 SQVTM and CDR2 ANQGSEA come from the germline V gene. Between the trimmed V and J ends, which lost 8 bases and 6 bases, there was a span of 16 bases. CDR3 length: 13 amino acids. The DNA for the CDR3 is TGCAGCTTCCTCGGGACGGACTATGAAAAACTGTTTTTT. Its protein product is CSFLGTDYEKLFF.

The CDR3 bases are TGTGCCAGCAGATGGACAGCCTCGTACGAGCAGTACTTC. This translates into CASRWTASYEQYF. The chain recombines TRBV11-2 with TRBJ2-7; possibly TRBD1 for D (6 bases). Trimming took 6 bases from V and 4 from J, leaving 13 bases between them. The CDR3 length is 13 residues. Per the germline V gene, CDR1 is SGHAT and CDR2 is FQNNGV. Combining the CDR3 with reference TRBV11-2 and TRBJ2-7 gives the whole variable domain EAGVAQSPRYKIIEKRQSVAFWCNPISGHATLYWYQQILGQGPKLLIQFQNNGVVDDSQLPKDRFSAERLKGVDSTLKIQPAKLEDSAVYLCASRWTASYEQYFGPGTRLTVT.

Comment on this clone: At one boundary the junction diverges from the germline segment, which might be a read error. V usage is TRBV14 and J usage is TRBJ2-5; 8 bases are a match to TRBD2. The CDR3 sequence is 13 residues long. The germline CDR1 and CDR2 sequences are SGHDN and FVKESK. CDR3: CASRQAGAETQYF. The DNA for the CDR3 is TGTGCCAGCAGACAAGCGGGGGCTGAGACCCAGTACTTC.

This clone was counted once. This chain connects TRBV30 to TRBJ2-2; D unresolved. The CDR3 covers 15 residues. Trimming shortened V by 2 bases and J by 2 bases, and 12 bases separated the two germline ends. Germline CDR1 is GTSNPN and CDR2 is SVGIG (reference sequence). The CDR3 region is CAWSRTSRNTGELFF. The CDR3 nucleotides read TGTGCCTGGAGTAGGACCTCCCGAAACACCGGGGAGCTGTTTTTT.

The V gene is TRBV29-1, the J gene TRBJ2-5; TRBD1 aligns across 7 bases. CDR3 size: 14 residues. V lost 4 bases and J lost 2; bases outside the gene matches: 7. Per germline, CDR1 SQVTM and CDR2 ANQGSEA. The chain's CDR3 is CSVVTVTGQETQYF. CDR3 DNA sequence: TGCAGCGTTGTTACGGTGACAGGGCAAGAGACCCAGTACTTC.

The V call is TRBV6-5, the J call TRBJ2-2, with D perhaps matching TRBD2 (6 bases). V lost 10 bases to trimming and J lost 6 bases, with 12 bases between them. Looked up from germline, CDR1 is MNHEY and CDR2 is SVGAGI. The CDR3 contains 12 residues. CDR3 sequence: CATGRGSGELFF. DNA for the CDR3: TGTGCCACCGGTCGGGGGTCCGGGGAGCTGTTTTTT.

In this sample, this clone turned up a few times. The V gene is TRBV29-1, the J gene TRBJ2-5, with D possibly being TRBD1 or TRBD2 (5 bases each). The germline V gene encodes CDR1 SQVTM and CDR2 ANQGSEA. The V end lost 1 base, the J end lost 3 bases, and 9 bases lay between the germline ends. The CDR3 consists of 13 residues. The CDR3 is CSVEGWGKETQYF. The CDR3 DNA follows: TGCAGCGTTGAAGGTTGGGGGAAAGAGACCCAGTACTTC. The full variable domain, in which reference TRBV29-1 and TRBJ2-5 provide the parts outside the CDR3, is SAVISQKPSRDICQRGTSLTIQCQVDSQVTMMFWYRQQPGQSLTLIATANQGSEATYESGFVIDKFPISRPNLTFSTLTVSNMSPEDSSIYLCSVEGWGKETQYFGPGTRLLVL.

V usage is TRBV4-2 and J usage is TRBJ2-2, with D possibly being TRBD1 or TRBD2 (5 bases each). V lost 2 bases and J 0 bases, leaving 7 bases between the germline ends. Germline loops: CDR1 LGHNA, CDR2 YNFKEQ. The CDR3 is 15 residues long. The CDR3 region has the DNA TGTGCCAGCAGCCAAAGAGGGGCGAACACCGGGGAGCTGTTTTTT. Translating it yields CASSQRGANTGELFF.

V usage is TRBV6-1 and J usage is TRBJ1-4; the D is unclear. Germline loops: CDR1 MNHNS, CDR2 SASEGT. V was cut by 5 bases and J by 7 bases, with 11 bases left in between. CDR3 length: 13 amino acids. This CDR3 is CASSKDRGEKLFF. The DNA of the CDR3 is TGTGCCAGCAGTAAAGACCGGGGTGAAAAACTGTTTTTT.